Listed below are T cell receptor beta chains from one sample, sequenced in a study of CXCR3-negative and CXCR3-positive naive CD8 T cells. TCRdb re-called the 5' RACE reads and catalogs CDR3 proteins one per entry, DNA excluded. Its listing shows about 89,000 distinct CDR3 sequences. The specimen was naive CXCR3+ CD8+ T cells from blood. The receptors originated from a human donor in good health. Some clones in this sample may be carry-over from other donors' samples. Both conserved end residues are part of each CDR3.

J	V	CDR3
TRBJ2-3	TRBV7-9	CASSPILAQGVSTDTRYF
TRBJ2-1	TRBV28	CASSNRGGEQFF
TRBJ2-3	TRBV9	CASSVAGELTDTQYF
TRBJ1-1	TRBV7-9	CASSDPLSFEAFF
TRBJ1-2	TRBV7-9	CASSLALPTIRGYTF
TRBJ2-1	TRBV28	CARRPTVEPGTVYNEQFF
TRBJ2-5	TRBV6-5	CASSPLQGQETQYF
TRBJ2-5	TRBV3-1	CASRTGLVTETQYF
TRBJ1-1	TRBV7-2	CASSFRTLNTEAFF
TRBJ2-3	TRBV3-1	CASSQEVQPREGTDTQYF
TRBJ2-7	TRBV5-1	CASSWGDRGDEQYF
TRBJ2-7	TRBV7-9	CASSFRSYEQYF
TRBJ1-2	TRBV4-2	CASSQEPGYGYTF
TRBJ2-3	TRBV2	CASCQGNPTDTQYF
TRBJ1-1	TRBV29-1	CSVEGGAGTEAFF
TRBJ1-5	TRBV6-6	CASSYSGGGGQPQHF
TRBJ2-3	TRBV27	CASSPTPFTQYF
TRBJ2-2	TRBV7-6	CASTVSGGANTGELFF
TRBJ2-7	TRBV6-1	CASSSRDRPIYEQYF
TRBJ2-3	TRBV6-2/TRBV6-3	CASSLTSGGADTQYF
TRBJ2-2	TRBV29-1	CSVEDMTGNTGELFF
TRBJ2-3	TRBV6-2/TRBV6-3	CASVPGHRTTDTQYF
TRBJ2-7	TRBV29-1	CSVRDGYEQYF
TRBJ2-2	TRBV4-2	CASSEQEADTGELFF
TRBJ2-7	TRBV28	CASTYVAGSNYEQYF
TRBJ2-1	TRBV7-9	CASSLGTGDEQFF
TRBJ1-1	TRBV6-4	CASSLEAWGPEAFF
TRBJ2-7	TRBV6-5	CASSSDDSGSYEQYF
TRBJ2-7	TRBV5-1	CASSLMSWNYEQYF
TRBJ2-5	TRBV12-3/TRBV12-4	CASTRHSETQYF
TRBJ2-2	TRBV28	CASSPGTGIGELFF
TRBJ2-3	TRBV4-1	CASSFTGLAGVDTQYF
TRBJ1-1	TRBV27	CASSFRTNTEAFF
TRBJ2-5	TRBV5-5	CASTPRQGAKETQYF
TRBJ2-5	TRBV5-6	CASQTSGWETQYF
TRBJ2-7	TRBV14	CASSQVGGGYEQYF
TRBJ2-3	TRBV5-1	CASSLELAGGHLTDTQYF
TRBJ1-4	TRBV3-1	CASSQGQATNEKLFF
TRBJ2-2	TRBV14	CASSQVGPRELFF
TRBJ1-1	TRBV5-1	CASSPGTANTEAFF
TRBJ1-2	TRBV29-1	CSGDSDYGYTF
TRBJ1-1	TRBV7-9	CASSPVLGNTEAFF
TRBJ2-7	TRBV15	CATSSAGGGRPYYEQYF
TRBJ2-1	TRBV9	CASSVSGSYNEQFF
TRBJ1-5	TRBV28	CASSLTDWDSNQPQHF
TRBJ2-7	TRBV20-1	CSARTGTSSYEQYF
TRBJ2-2	TRBV6-4	CASSERTDTGELFF
TRBJ1-1	TRBV15	CATSSGDGPAFF
TRBJ2-1	TRBV19	CASSANGVPTYNEQFF
TRBJ2-6	TRBV10-3	CAISEDNSGANVLTF
TRBJ1-2	TRBV28	CASSPARQSPTHYGYTF
TRBJ2-7	TRBV18	CASGQGQGEEQYF
TRBJ2-7	TRBV20-1	CSACPTSGVRRGSYEQYF
TRBJ2-2	TRBV2	CASQVSGGELFF
TRBJ1-1	TRBV6-2/TRBV6-3	CASSGGRNTEAFF
TRBJ2-5	TRBV5-6	CASSIEPSETRYF
TRBJ2-4	TRBV27	CASSGHAENIQYF